These 12 T cell receptor beta chains share one sample of origin, sequenced in a study of cytomegalovirus exposure and HLA in healthy donors. The PCR had 60 Vbeta and 13 Jbeta primers. Sequencing used immunoSEQ multiplex PCR; TCRdb keeps in-frame clones, though not all of them. Of over 150,000 clones listed, approximately 80% were seen once; the top ten hold 10% to 15%. Material for sequencing was PBMCs. The origin of the receptors is a man aged 25-45 years in good health and CMV-seropositive.

The chain links TRBV28 to TRBJ2-7; 7 bases map to TRBD1. With 4 bases clipped from V and 2 bases from J, the junction kept 11 bases outside the gene matches. This CDR3 is built from 16 residues. From germline, CDR1 is MDHEN and CDR2 SYDVKM. CDR3 residues: CASSSTLSTGAYEQYF. CDR3 DNA: TGTGCCAGCAGTTCCACCTTATCCACAGGGGCCTACGAGCAGTACTTC. The full variable domain, completed using reference TRBV28 and TRBJ2-7, is DVKVTQSSRYLVKRTGEKVFLECVQDMDHENMFWYRQDPGLGLRLIYFSYDVKMKEKGDIPEGYSVSREKKERFSLILESASTNQTSMYLCASSSTLSTGAYEQYFGPGTRLTVT.

J is TRBJ2-4 and V is TRBV20-1; tentative D call: TRBD1 (6 bases). This CDR3 has 11 residues. The germline CDR1 and CDR2 sequences are DFQATT and SNEGSKA (reference sequence). V dropped 3 bases and J dropped 15 bases, with 15 bases sitting between them. CDR3 region: CSARDRDTVYF. CDR3 in DNA: TGCAGTGCTAGGGACCGGGACACCGTGTACTTC.

The CDR3 region has the DNA TGTGCCAGCAGCCGGGACAGGGTCCCCTATGGCTACACCTTC. This codes for CASSRDRVPYGYTF. The rearrangement joins TRBV5-6 to TRBJ1-2; 9 nucleotides agree with TRBD1. Per germline, CDR1 SGHDT and CDR2 YYEEEE. Germline trimming cut 4 bases from V and 4 bases from J; bases unmatched to any gene: 5. This CDR3 contains 14 residues.

This chain links TRBV13 with TRBJ1-2; 8 bases match TRBD1. The CDR3 totals 13 residues. Looked up from germline, CDR1 is PRHDT and CDR2 is FYEKMQ (reference sequence). V lost 4 bases, J lost 4 bases, and 2 bases stayed unmatched. In DNA form, the CDR3 reads TGTGCCAGCAGCTCGACAGGGGTCTATGGCTACACCTTC. Translated, it gives CASSSTGVYGYTF.

This clone was found once. The chain employs TRBV29-1 and TRBJ2-7, with 11 bases identical to TRBD1. CDR1 is SQVTM and CDR2 is ANQGSEA in the germline V gene. The CDR3 totals 14 residues. Unmatched junction bases numbered 8, after V lost 7 bases and J lost 3 bases. For the CDR3, the DNA is TGCAGCGCCACGGGACAGGGGGAATACTACGAGCAGTACTTC. Its translation: CSATGQGEYYEQYF.

The genes are TRBV5-4 and TRBJ2-3; unclear D gene. There are 15 residues in the CDR3. The V gene's germline CDR1 is SGHNT and CDR2 YYREEE (reference sequence). V was shortened by 4 bases and J by 4 bases, with 16 bases between the two germline ends. The CDR3 reads CASSTTKVPPDTQYF. The DNA for the CDR3 is TGTGCCAGCAGCACCACTAAGGTCCCCCCAGATACGCAGTATTTT.

V gene TRBV13 combines with J gene TRBJ1-1; D gene uncertain. The V gene lost 7 bases and the J gene lost 1 base, with 16 bases spanning the gap. This CDR3 has 15 residues. CDR1 is PRHDT, CDR2 FYEKMQ, per germline (reference sequence). DNA for the CDR3: TGTGCCAGCATCCTGACGGGGAAGGGGAACACTGAAGCTTTCTTT. Protein sequence: CASILTGKGNTEAFF.

The rearrangement uses TRBV7-6 and TRBJ2-1; D remains ambiguous. Trimming took off 5 bases at V and 3 bases at J, with 5 bases between the two ends. The CDR3 length is 12 residues. CDR1 SGHVS and CDR2 FNYEAQ come from the germline V gene. CDR3 bases: TGTGCCAGCAGCAGAGACTACAATGAGCAGTTCTTC. Protein product: CASSRDYNEQFF.

J is TRBJ2-3 and V is TRBV28; the match to TRBD2 covers 8 bases. The CDR3 totals 18 residues. V was pared by 6 bases and J by 1 base, with 15 bases of the junction left unmatched. Germline values: CDR1 MDHEN, CDR2 SYDVKM. The CDR3 here is CASSTQRGAGLGTDTQYF. The DNA for the CDR3 is TGTGCCAGCAGCACCCAACGCGGGGCGGGACTAGGCACAGATACGCAGTATTTT.

The rearrangement links TRBV27 to TRBJ2-7; weak D call: TRBD1 (6 bases). This CDR3 is built from 14 residues. Germline V gives CDR1 MNHEY, CDR2 SMNVEV (reference sequence). Trimming removed 3 bases from V and 2 bases from J, with 11 bases in between. CDR3 in amino acids: CASSFTDRTYEQYF. In DNA form, the CDR3 reads TGTGCCAGCAGTTTTACGGACAGAACCTACGAGCAGTACTTC.

The chain carries TRBV4-2 and TRBJ2-7, with D perhaps TRBD2 (7 bases). CDR3 length: 15 residues. Germline lookup yields CDR1 LGHNA and CDR2 YNFKEQ. Trimming took off 4 bases at V and 1 base at J, with 14 bases between the two ends. The CDR3 DNA follows: TGTGCCAGCAGCCCTACCGGGGGGCAGTCCTACGAGCAGTACTTC. It encodes CASSPTGGQSYEQYF.

The chain combines TRBV27 with TRBJ2-1, with D perhaps matching TRBD1 (5 bases). CDR3 size: 11 residues. Per germline, CDR1 MNHEY and CDR2 SMNVEV (reference sequence). V shed 2 bases and J shed 9 bases, with 5 bases lying between them. The CDR3 nucleotides are TGTGCCAGCAGTTTAAGGGGTGAGCAGTTCTTC. Translating it yields CASSLRGEQFF.